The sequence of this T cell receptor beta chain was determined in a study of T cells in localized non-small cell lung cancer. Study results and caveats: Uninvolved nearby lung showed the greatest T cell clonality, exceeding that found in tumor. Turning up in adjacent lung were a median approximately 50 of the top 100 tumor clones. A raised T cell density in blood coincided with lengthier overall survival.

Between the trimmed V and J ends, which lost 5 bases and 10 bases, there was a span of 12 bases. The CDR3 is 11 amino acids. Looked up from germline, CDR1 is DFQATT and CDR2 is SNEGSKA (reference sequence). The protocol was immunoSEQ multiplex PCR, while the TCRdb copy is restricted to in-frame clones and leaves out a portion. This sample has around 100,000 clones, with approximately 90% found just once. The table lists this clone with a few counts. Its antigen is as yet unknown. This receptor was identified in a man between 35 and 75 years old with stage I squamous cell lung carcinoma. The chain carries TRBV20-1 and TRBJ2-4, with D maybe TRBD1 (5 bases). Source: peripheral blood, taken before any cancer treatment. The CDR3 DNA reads TGCAGTGCTGGACACTCGCAAATTCAGTACTTC. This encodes CSAGHSQIQYF.